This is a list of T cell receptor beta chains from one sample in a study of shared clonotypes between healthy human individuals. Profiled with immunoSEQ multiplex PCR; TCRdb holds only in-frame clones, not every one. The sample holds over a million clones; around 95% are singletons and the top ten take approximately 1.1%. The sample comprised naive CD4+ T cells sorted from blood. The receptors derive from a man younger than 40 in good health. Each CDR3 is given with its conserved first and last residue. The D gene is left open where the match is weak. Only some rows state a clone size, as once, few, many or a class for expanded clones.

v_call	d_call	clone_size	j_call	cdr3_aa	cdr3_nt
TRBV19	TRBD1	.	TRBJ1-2	CASSMGQDDGYTF	TGTGCCAGTAGTATGGGACAGGATGATGGCTACACCTTC
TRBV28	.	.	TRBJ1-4	CASSLRDLREKLFF	TGTGCCAGCAGTTTACGGGACCTGAGGGAAAAACTGTTTTTT
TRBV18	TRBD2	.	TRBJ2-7	CASSPGSGLAGVYEQYF	TGTGCCAGCTCACCTGGATCGGGACTAGCGGGAGTCTACGAGCAGTACTTC
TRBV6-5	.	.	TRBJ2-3	CASTLGSYSTDTQYF	TGTGCCAGCACCCTGGGGTCCTATAGCACAGATACGCAGTATTTT
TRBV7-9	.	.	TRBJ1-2	CASSLFSGYTF	TGTGCCAGCAGCTTATTTTCTGGCTACACCTTC
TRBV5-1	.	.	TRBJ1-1	CASKLQEVSHTEAFF	TGCGCCAGCAAATTACAGGAGGTTAGTCACACTGAAGCTTTCTTT
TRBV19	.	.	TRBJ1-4	CASNTGSSLPNEKLFF	TGTGCCAGTAATACGGGTAGCTCCCTTCCGAATGAAAAACTGTTTTTT
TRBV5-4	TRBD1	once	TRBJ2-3	CASSLPTQGANTDTQYF	TGTGCCAGCAGCCTCCCAACCCAGGGGGCCAACACAGATACGCAGTATTTT
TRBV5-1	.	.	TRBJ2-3	CASSLSDTQYF	TGCGCCAGCAGCTTGTCGGATACGCAGTATTTT
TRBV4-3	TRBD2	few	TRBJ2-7	CASSQGVPGLAIYEQYF	TGCGCCAGCAGCCAAGGGGTCCCGGGACTAGCGATCTACGAGCAGTACTTC
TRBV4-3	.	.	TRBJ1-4	CASSQEPYRGEKLFF	TGCGCCAGCAGCCAAGAACCTTACCGGGGTGAAAAACTGTTTTTT
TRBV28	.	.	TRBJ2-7	CASSFRKENEQYF	TGTGCCAGCAGTTTCCGAAAGGAAAACGAGCAGTACTTC
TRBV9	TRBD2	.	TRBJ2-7	CASSVAGGPGTYEQYF	TGTGCCAGCAGCGTAGCGGGAGGGCCAGGTACCTACGAGCAGTACTTC
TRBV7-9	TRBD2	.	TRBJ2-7	CASSLRVGSGSRIAHEQYF	TGTGCCAGCAGCTTAAGGGTGGGTAGCGGGAGTCGGATAGCCCACGAGCAGTACTTC
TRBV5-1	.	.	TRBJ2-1	CASSPTPGPRKFF	TGCGCCAGCAGCCCGACCCCGGGACCTCGAAAGTTCTTC
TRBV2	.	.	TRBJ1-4	CASSWGTFEKLFF	TGTGCCAGCAGTTGGGGGACGTTCGAAAAACTGTTTTTT
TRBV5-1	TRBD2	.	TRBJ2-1	CASSPRLAPSNEQFF	TGCGCCAGCAGCCCCAGACTAGCGCCGAGCAATGAGCAGTTCTTC
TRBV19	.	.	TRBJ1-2	CASSPERAGGSGYTF	TGTGCCAGTAGTCCCGAAAGGGCGGGAGGGTCTGGCTATACCTTC
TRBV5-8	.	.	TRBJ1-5	CASSLRMGYQPQHF	TGTGCCAGCAGCTTGAGGATGGGTTATCAGCCCCAGCATTTT
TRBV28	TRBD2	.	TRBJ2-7	CASSLYPRLAGETYEQYF	TGTGCCAGCAGTTTATATCCCAGACTAGCGGGAGAAACCTACGAGCAGTACTTC
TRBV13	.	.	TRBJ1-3	CASSPSRDGHSGNTIYF	TGTGCCAGCAGCCCGTCTAGGGACGGCCACTCTGGAAACACCATATATTTT
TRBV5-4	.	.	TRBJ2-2	CASSLVGGGQTGELFF	TGTGCCAGCAGCCTTGTAGGTGGAGGGCAAACCGGGGAGCTGTTTTTT
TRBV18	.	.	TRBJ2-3	CASSGPYSTDTQYF	TGTGCCAGCTCAGGGCCGTATAGCACAGATACGCAGTATTTT
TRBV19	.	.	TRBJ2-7	CASGARDYEQYF	TGTGCCAGTGGGGCCAGGGACTACGAGCAGTACTTC
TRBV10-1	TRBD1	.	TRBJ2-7	CARGRDRDEQYF	TGCGCCAGGGGACGGGACAGGGACGAGCAGTACTTC
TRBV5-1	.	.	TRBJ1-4	CASSSQGNEKLFF	TGCGCGTCATCGTCGCAGGGGAATGAAAAACTGTTTTTT
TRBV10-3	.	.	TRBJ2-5	CAISGGVGETQYF	TGTGCCATCAGTGGAGGCGTAGGAGAGACCCAGTACTTC
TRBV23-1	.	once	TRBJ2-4	CASGVGGAKNIQYF	TGCGCCAGCGGCGTAGGTGGAGCCAAAAACATTCAGTACTTC
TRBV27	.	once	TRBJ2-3	CASSPIADTQYF	TGTGCCAGCAGTCCGATAGCAGATACGCAGTATTTT
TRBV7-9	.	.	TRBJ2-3	CASSRMGAVTDTQYF	TGTGCCAGCAGCCGGATGGGGGCGGTGACAGATACGCAGTATTTT
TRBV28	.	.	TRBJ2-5	CAHSAGTQETQYF	TGTGCCCATTCTGCAGGGACACAAGAGACCCAGTACTTC
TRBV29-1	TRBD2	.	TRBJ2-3	CSGWTSGRHTDTQYF	TGCAGCGGATGGACTAGCGGGAGACACACAGATACGCAGTATTTT
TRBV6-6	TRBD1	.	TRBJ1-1	CASSRQGANTEAFF	TGTGCCAGCAGCCGACAGGGCGCAAACACTGAAGCTTTCTTT
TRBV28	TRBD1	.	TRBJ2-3	CASSLPGTGVIPTDTQYF	TGTGCCAGCAGTTTACCCGGGACAGGGGTAATCCCCACAGATACGCAGTATTTT
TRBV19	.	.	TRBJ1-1	CASSTLGGGTEAFF	TGTGCCAGTAGTACCCTGGGGGGAGGCACTGAAGCTTTCTTT
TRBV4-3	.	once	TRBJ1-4	CASSQDGDWSNEKLFF	TGCGCCAGCAGCCAAGATGGGGATTGGTCTAATGAAAAACTGTTTTTT
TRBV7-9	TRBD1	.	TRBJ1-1	CASSLVLDRGSATEAFF	TGTGCCAGCAGCTTAGTCCTGGACAGGGGGTCGGCCACTGAAGCTTTCTTT
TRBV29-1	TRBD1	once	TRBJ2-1	CSVLLSGQGNNEQFF	TGCAGCGTCCTCCTTTCCGGACAGGGGAACAATGAGCAGTTCTTC
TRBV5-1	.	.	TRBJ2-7	CASSLNTNDISYEQYF	TGCGCCAGCAGCCTTAACACCAACGACATCTCCTACGAGCAGTACTTC
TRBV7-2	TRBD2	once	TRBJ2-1	CASSLNYGRAVGSEQFF	TGTGCCAGCAGCTTAAACTACGGGAGGGCTGTGGGTAGTGAGCAGTTCTTC
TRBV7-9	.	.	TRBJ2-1	CASSPPGQAYNEQFF	TGTGCCAGCAGCCCACCGGGACAAGCCTACAATGAGCAGTTCTTC
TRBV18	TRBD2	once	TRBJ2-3	CASSPRLAGTSTDTQYF	TGTGCCAGCTCACCACGTCTAGCGGGAACTAGCACAGATACGCAGTATTTT
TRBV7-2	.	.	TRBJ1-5	CASSLGERDQPQHF	TGTGCCAGCAGCTTAGGGGAGCGGGATCAGCCCCAGCATTTT
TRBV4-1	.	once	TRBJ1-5	CASSQAITGTNGNQPQHF	TGCGCCAGCAGCCAAGCCATCACGGGGACTAACGGCAATCAGCCCCAGCATTTT
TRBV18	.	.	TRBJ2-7	CASSLGTASSYEQYF	TGTGCCAGCTCCCTCGGGACGGCTAGCTCTTACGAGCAGTACTTC
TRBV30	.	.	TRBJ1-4	CAWRLGYATNEKLFF	TGTGCCTGGAGGCTGGGGTACGCAACTAATGAAAAACTGTTTTTT
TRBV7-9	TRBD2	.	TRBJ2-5	CASSPRTSGFFGETQYF	TGTGCCAGCAGCCCCAGGACTAGCGGATTTTTCGGGGAGACCCAGTACTTC
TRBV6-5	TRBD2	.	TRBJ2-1	CASSYSGLAEPNEQFF	TGTGCCAGCAGTTATTCGGGACTAGCGGAGCCTAATGAGCAGTTCTTC
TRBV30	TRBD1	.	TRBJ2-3	CACLPGQGGTDTQYF	TGTGCCTGCTTACCGGGACAGGGAGGTACAGATACGCAGTATTTT